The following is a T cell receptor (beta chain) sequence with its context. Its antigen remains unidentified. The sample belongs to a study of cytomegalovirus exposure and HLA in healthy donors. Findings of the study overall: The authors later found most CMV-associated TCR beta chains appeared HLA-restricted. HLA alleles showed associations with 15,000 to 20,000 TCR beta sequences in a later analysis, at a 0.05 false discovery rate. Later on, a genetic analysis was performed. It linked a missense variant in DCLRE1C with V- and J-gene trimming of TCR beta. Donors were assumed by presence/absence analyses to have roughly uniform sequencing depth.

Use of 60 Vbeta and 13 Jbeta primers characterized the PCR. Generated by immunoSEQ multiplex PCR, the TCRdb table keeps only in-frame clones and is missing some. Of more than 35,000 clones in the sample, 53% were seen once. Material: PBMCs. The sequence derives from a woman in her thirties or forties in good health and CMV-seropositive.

The CDR3 coding sequence is TGTGCCAGCAGCTCCCGGGGAGCTAGCACAGATACGCAGTATTTT. This translates into CASSSRGASTDTQYF. The chain couples TRBV9 to TRBJ2-3; weak D call: TRBD2 (5 bases). There are 15 residues in the CDR3. Trimming removed 4 bases from V and 0 bases from J, with 12 bases in between. CDR1 is SGDLS and CDR2 is YYNGEE in the germline V gene.